Each of the 16 T cell receptor beta chains below was sequenced from the same sample in a study of T cell repertoires in cytomegalovirus infection. TCRdb re-derived calls from the reads in MiXCR, one entry per CDR3 protein. This table holds under 250,000 distinct CDR3 sequences, over 9% found once. Sequencing was done on a sample of PBMCs. These receptor sequences come from a human donor in good health (CMV status not recorded). Some clones in this sample may be carry-over from other donors' samples.

This clonotype was observed many times. This chain joins TRBV6-5 and TRBJ2-7, with 10 bases lining up with TRBD2. Trimming at V came to 3 bases and at J to 3 bases, leaving 8 bases not matched to a gene. The CDR3 runs to 16 residues. CDR1 and CDR2 from the germline V gene are MNHEY and SVGAGI. CDR3 amino acids: CASSYFKRGGYYEQYF. The DNA of the CDR3 is TGTGCCAGCAGTTATTTCAAGCGGGGGGGGTACTACGAGCAGTACTTC.

At least ten counts were recorded for this clonotype. V and J are TRBV7-3 and TRBJ2-3, with TRBD1 matching over 10 bases. The V gene's germline CDR1 is SGHTA and CDR2 FQGTGA. This CDR3 is 14 amino acids long. V was clipped by 5 bases and J by 4 bases; unmatched bases: 3. The CDR3 nucleotides are TGTGCCAGCAGCCTCGGACAGGGGGCAGATACGCAGTATTTT. Residues: CASSLGQGADTQYF.

The table lists this clonotype with many counts. The chain links TRBV28 to TRBJ2-5; D gene uncertain. V was shortened by 5 bases and J by 5 bases, with 12 bases between the two germline ends. The germline gives CDR1 MDHEN, CDR2 SYDVKM. The CDR3 is 13 residues long. CDR3 nucleotide sequence: TGTGCCAGCAGTCCCGGGTGGATCGAGACCCAGTACTTC. It yields the protein CASSPGWIETQYF.

This clonotype has just a few counts. The rearrangement links TRBV6-2 or TRBV6-3 to TRBJ2-7; possible D gene TRBD2, 5 bases. Trimming took off 7 bases at V and 2 bases at J, with 12 bases between the two ends. CDR1 is MNHEY, CDR2 SVGEGT, per germline. The CDR3 spans 13 residues. This chain's CDR3 is CASNRTEAYEQYF. The DNA for the CDR3 is TGTGCCAGCAATCGTACGGAGGCCTACGAGCAGTACTTC.

This clonotype has only a few counts. The J gene is TRBJ2-7, the V gene TRBV12-3 or TRBV12-4; TRBD1 matches at 7 bases. CDR3 size: 17 residues. The V and J ends lost 4 bases and 0 bases, in that order; junction bases with no gene match: 12. The CDR3 is CASSSDRDRFYSYEQYF. In nucleotides, the CDR3 is TGTGCCAGCAGTTCCGACCGGGACAGATTTTACTCCTACGAGCAGTACTTC.

This clonotype turned up a few times. A much larger clonotype is one base distant, so this may be a read error. The conserved phenylalanine or tryptophan is not found at the CDR3 terminus, so this likely reflects a read error. V is TRBV28 and J is TRBJ2-7; D is tentatively TRBD1 or TRBD2 (5 bases each). Germline CDR1 MDHEN, CDR2 SYDVKM. The CDR3 contains 16 residues. The ends were cut back, 6 bases at V and 3 bases at J, with 21 bases in the middle. The CDR3, as DNA: TGTGCCAGCAGCCCTACCGGGGCCAGCATTTACTACGAGCAGTACTTA. It specifies CASSPTGASIYYEQYL.

The chain recombines TRBV4-3 with TRBJ2-5, with no clear D. CDR3 length: 14 residues. Trimming took off 0 bases at V and 5 bases at J, with 10 bases between the two ends. Germline V CDR1 and CDR2: LGHNA, YSLEER. The CDR3 coding sequence is TGCGCCAGCAGCCAAGAGCTAGGGCGTGAGACCCAGTACTTC. This encodes CASSQELGRETQYF.

This clonotype was observed once. The rearrangement links TRBV7-2 to TRBJ2-5, with TRBD2 matching over 9 bases. The CDR3 is 16 residues long. Germline loops: CDR1 SGHTA, CDR2 FQGNSA. Trimming cost V 5 bases and J 1 base; bases outside gene matches: 8. The CDR3 is CASSRTRGGVQETQYF. The CDR3 DNA sequence: TGTGCCAGCAGCCGAACGCGGGGGGGGGTCCAAGAGACCCAGTACTTC.

This clonotype was picked up many times. The chain links TRBV5-5 to TRBJ2-3, with 9 bases identical to TRBD2. J gave up 0 bases and V 0 bases, and 2 bases lay outside the gene matches. CDR1 and CDR2 from the germline V gene are SGHKS and YYEKEE (reference sequence). The CDR3 has 16 residues. The CDR3 protein is CASSLGLAASTDTQYF. The DNA for the CDR3 is TGTGCCAGCAGCTTGGGACTAGCGGCTAGCACAGATACGCAGTATTTT.

The chain carries TRBV19 and TRBJ2-7; D possibly corresponds to TRBD2 (6 bases). This CDR3 is built from 13 residues. V lost 8 bases and J 5 bases, leaving 16 bases between the germline ends. Germline loops: CDR1 LNHDA, CDR2 SQIVND (reference sequence). CDR3 in amino acids: CASYRRRVHEQYF. CDR3 in DNA: TGTGCCAGTTACCGGAGGAGGGTCCACGAGCAGTACTTC.

This clonotype was detected a few times. The chain is built from TRBV19 and TRBJ1-4; D is uncertain. CDR1 and CDR2 from the germline V gene are LNHDA and SQIVND (reference sequence). This CDR3 is 13 amino acids long. The V and J ends lost 7 bases and 8 bases respectively, with 14 bases between them. CDR3 protein: CASTPLGVEKLFF. DNA for the CDR3: TGTGCCAGTACCCCCCTAGGAGTCGAAAAACTGTTTTTT.

This clonotype was detected ten times or more. V and J are TRBV7-2 and TRBJ2-2; D assignment may be TRBD1 or TRBD2 (5 bases each). Germline-derived CDR1 and CDR2 are SGHTA and FQGNSA. Trimming shortened V by 4 bases and J by 6 bases, and 9 bases separated the two germline ends. The CDR3 contains 13 residues. The CDR3 protein is CASSSLGPGELFF. CDR3 nucleotide sequence: TGTGCCAGCAGCTCCCTGGGACCCGGGGAGCTGTTTTTT.

This clonotype was observed many times. This chain uses TRBV6-1 with TRBJ2-6, with a weak D call TRBD1 (5 bases). Trimming took 9 bases from V and 0 from J, leaving 9 bases between them. CDR1 and CDR2 from the germline V gene are MNHNS and SASEGT. This CDR3 is built from 14 residues. The CDR3 region has the DNA TGTGCCAGTATTCAGGGCTCTGGGGCCAACGTCCTGACTTTC. Translated, it gives CASIQGSGANVLTF.

The chain employs TRBV11-3 and TRBJ2-5, with D possibly matching TRBD1 (5 bases). V lost 4 bases and J 0 bases, leaving 24 bases between the germline ends. This CDR3 spans 19 amino acids. CDR1 is SGHNT, CDR2 YENEEA, per germline. This CDR3 is CASSYPLGITTENQETQYF. The DNA of the CDR3 is TGTGCCAGCAGCTATCCATTAGGTATCACGACAGAAAACCAAGAGACCCAGTACTTC.

This clonotype was counted ten times or more. The chain combines TRBV6-2 or TRBV6-3 with TRBJ2-7, with D tentatively TRBD2 (6 bases). Trimming pared 6 bases from V and 3 bases from J, leaving 18 bases between. Germline CDR1 is MNHEY and CDR2 is SVGEGT. The CDR3 totals 15 residues. The CDR3 nucleotides are TGTGCCAGCAGCTCATCCGGACTACTTCGCTACGAGCAGTACTTC. This encodes CASSSSGLLRYEQYF.

The gene calls are TRBV19 and TRBJ2-2; D gene ambiguous. This CDR3 spans 16 amino acids. Trimming took 4 bases from V and 2 from J, leaving 14 bases between them. CDR1 and CDR2 from the germline V gene are LNHDA and SQIVND (reference sequence). The chain's CDR3 is CASSRQAQDNTGELFF. CDR3 nucleotides: TGTGCCAGTAGTAGGCAGGCCCAAGACAACACCGGGGAGCTGTTTTTT.